Listed below are T cell receptor beta chains from one sample, sequenced in a study of blood T cell repertoires in COVID-19. Libraries were prepared by immunoSEQ multiplex PCR; TCRdb keeps only in-frame clonotypes and omits some of them. The sample lists over 130,000 clones; about 86% were seen once. The sample consisted of peripheral blood. Receptors originate from a man aged 65 to 85 with acute or convalescent COVID-19. CDR3s include the opening cysteine and the closing phenylalanine or tryptophan. The order of the fields is V gene, D gene, J gene, CDR3 length, clone size, CDR3 protein, CDR3 DNA. D genes are given only for firm matches. Size values are once, few and many counts, or a class for expanded clones, and some rows have none.

>TRBV10-3|NA|TRBJ1-1|14|few
CAISADREVTEAFF
TGTGCCATCAGTGCCGACCGGGAGGTAACTGAAGCTTTCTTT
>TRBV11-1|NA|TRBJ2-1|18|NA
CASSLAYGRRSSYNEQFF
TGTGCCAGCAGCTTAGCTTATGGAAGGCGGAGCTCCTACAATGAGCAGTTCTTC
>TRBV11-2|NA|TRBJ1-2|15|few
CASSLDGQPSHGYTF
TGTGCCAGCAGCTTAGACGGTCAACCTTCCCATGGCTACACCTTC
>TRBV6-2/TRBV6-3|TRBD1|TRBJ1-5|18|once
CASSYSPGGRLRIQPQHF
TGTGCCAGCAGTTACTCGCCAGGGGGAAGGTTGAGGATTCAGCCCCAGCATTTT
>TRBV2|NA|TRBJ2-3|14|NA
CASNVRGDTDTQYF
TGTGCCAGCAATGTCCGGGGAGACACAGATACGCAGTATTTT
>TRBV7-9|NA|TRBJ2-1|12|NA
CASSLSGTGVIF
TGTGCCAGCAGCTTATCTGGGACGGGGGTAATCTTC
>TRBV4-3|TRBD1|TRBJ2-7|15|NA
CASSLQGGSSYEQYF
TGCGCCAGCAGCCTACAGGGGGGAAGCTCCTACGAGCAGTACTTC
>TRBV28|TRBD2|TRBJ2-7|15|NA
CASSWGTSLFYEQYF
TGTGCCAGCAGTTGGGGGACTAGTCTTTTCTACGAGCAGTACTTC
>TRBV28|NA|TRBJ1-1|13|few
CATQKTGNTEAFF
TGTGCCACCCAGAAGACAGGGAACACTGAAGCTTTCTTT
>TRBV6-5|NA|TRBJ2-7|15|NA
CASSYDWPKPYEQYF
TGTGCCAGCAGTTACGATTGGCCAAAACCATACGAGCAGTACTTC
>TRBV7-3|TRBD2|TRBJ2-1|16|NA
CASSSLAGGPSNEQFF
TGTGCCAGCAGCTCTCTAGCGGGAGGGCCCTCAAATGAGCAGTTCTTC
>TRBV4-2|TRBD1|TRBJ1-3|16|NA
CASSQVGRDSGNTIYF
TGTGCCAGCAGCCAAGTGGGACGGGACAGTGGAAACACCATATATTTT
>TRBV10-3|NA|TRBJ2-1|12|NA
CAIGAAYNEQFF
TGTGCCATCGGAGCGGCCTACAATGAGCAGTTCTTC
>TRBV29-1|NA|TRBJ2-1|14|NA
CSVGLPSSYNEQFF
TGCAGCGTGGGACTCCCGAGCTCCTACAATGAGCAGTTCTTC
>TRBV5-6|NA|TRBJ2-1|14|NA
CASSWGEIYNEQFF
TGTGCCAGCAGCTGGGGAGAAATTTACAATGAGCAGTTCTTC
>TRBV7-3|TRBD1|TRBJ2-5|14|NA
CASSVGTGKETQYF
TGTGCCAGCAGCGTAGGGACAGGGAAAGAGACCCAGTACTTC
>TRBV7-2|NA|TRBJ1-1|13|NA
CASSFTGNTEAFF
TGTGCCAGCAGCTTCACAGGTAACACTGAAGCTTTCTTT
>TRBV7-8|NA|TRBJ1-5|15|NA
CASSLGGGGWQPQHF
TGTGCCAGCAGCTTAGGAGGCGGGGGATGGCAGCCCCAGCATTTT
>TRBV7-9|TRBD1|TRBJ2-7|14|NA
CASSLGGQGAFLYF
TGTGCCAGCAGCTTAGGGGGACAGGGGGCGTTTTTGTACTTC
>TRBV28|TRBD2|TRBJ2-5|14|few
CASSLTAGRETQYF
TGTGCCAGCAGTTTGACAGCGGGGAGGGAGACCCAGTACTTC
>TRBV2|TRBD2|TRBJ2-3|15|NA
CASMLTSGQTDTQYF
TGTGCCAGCATGCTGACTAGCGGTCAAACAGATACGCAGTATTTT
>TRBV6-5|TRBD1|TRBJ1-2|14|NA
CASSPGQAVYGYTF
TGTGCCAGCAGCCCCGGACAGGCCGTCTATGGCTACACCTTC
>TRBV5-1|NA|TRBJ2-3|14|NA
CASSLSGAPDTQYF
TGCGCCAGCAGCTTGTCTGGAGCCCCAGATACGCAGTATTTT
>TRBV5-1|TRBD2|TRBJ2-1|15|NA
CASRFGLAGNNEQFF
TGCGCCAGCAGGTTCGGACTAGCGGGAAACAATGAGCAGTTCTTC
>TRBV19|TRBD2|TRBJ2-5|13|NA
CASSLGLEETQYF
TGTGCCAGTAGCCTCGGACTAGAAGAGACCCAGTACTTC
>TRBV5-1|TRBD2|TRBJ2-5|15|NA
CASTPPSGRTETQYF
TGCGCCAGCACCCCTCCTAGCGGGAGGACTGAGACCCAGTACTTC
>TRBV29-1|TRBD2|TRBJ2-3|16|NA
CSVGGGLVGSTDTQYF
TGCAGCGTCGGTGGGGGACTAGTAGGGAGCACAGATACGCAGTATTTT
>TRBV5-1|NA|TRBJ1-1|15|once
CASSLEHRAQTEAFF
TGCGCCAGCAGCTTGGAACACAGGGCTCAGACTGAAGCTTTCTTT
>TRBV30|NA|TRBJ2-7|15|NA
CAWSGRTSGVYEQYF
TGTGCCTGGAGTGGGCGGACAAGTGGTGTCTACGAGCAGTACTTC
>TRBV9|NA|TRBJ1-1|13|NA
CASSVQVNTEAFF
TGTGCCAGCAGCGTACAGGTGAACACTGAAGCTTTCTTT
>TRBV6-6|NA|TRBJ1-4|13|NA
CASNPRGSEKLFF
TGTGCCAGCAATCCCAGGGGAAGTGAAAAACTGTTTTTT
>TRBV7-7|NA|TRBJ2-5|13|NA
CASSLASEETQYF
TGTGCTAGCAGCTTAGCGTCAGAAGAGACCCAGTACTTC
>TRBV3-1/TRBV3-2|NA|TRBJ2-1|16|NA
CASSQGFQGPNNEQFF
TGTGCCAGCAGCCAAGGTTTTCAGGGCCCTAACAATGAGCAGTTCTTC
>TRBV29-1|TRBD1|TRBJ1-5|15|NA
CSVELGQGGNQPQHF
TGCAGCGTTGAATTGGGACAGGGAGGCAATCAGCCCCAGCATTTT
>TRBV19|TRBD2|TRBJ2-1|19|NA
CASSVSGLADYLSYNEQFF
TGTGCCAGTAGTGTATCGGGACTAGCGGACTACCTCTCCTACAATGAGCAGTTCTTC
>TRBV7-2|NA|TRBJ2-2|13|once
CASRRGGTGELFF
TGTGCCAGCAGAAGGGGTGGGACCGGGGAGCTGTTTTTT
>TRBV27|NA|TRBJ1-1|15|NA
CASSPTGRGYTEAFF
TGTGCCAGCAGTCCCACAGGGAGGGGATACACTGAAGCTTTCTTT
>TRBV6-6|TRBD1|TRBJ1-6|15|NA
CASSYLDRGNSPLHF
TGTGCCAGCAGTTACCTGGACAGGGGTAATTCACCCCTCCACTTT
>TRBV5-4|NA|TRBJ2-5|16|NA
CASSLEPTARQETQYF
TGTGCCAGCAGCTTGGAGCCGACAGCCCGCCAAGAGACCCAGTACTTC
>TRBV19|TRBD1|TRBJ2-6|19|NA
CASSREGRQGLGGANVLTF
TGTGCCAGTAGCCGCGAGGGGCGACAGGGGCTGGGTGGGGCCAACGTCCTGACTTTC
>TRBV6-4|NA|TRBJ2-3|11|NA
CASNPRGTQYF
TGTGCCAGCAACCCTAGGGGTACGCAGTATTTT
>TRBV27|NA|TRBJ1-3|15|NA
CASSFSGSSGNTIYF
TGTGCCAGCAGTTTTTCAGGCAGCTCTGGAAACACCATATATTTT
>TRBV7-2|NA|TRBJ1-5|15|NA
CASSLDLLSGQPQHF
TGTGCCAGCAGCTTGGACCTACTTAGCGGACAGCCCCAGCATTTT
>TRBV6-6|TRBD2|TRBJ2-1|16|NA
CASSLWTSGEYNEQFF
TGTGCCAGCAGTCTTTGGACTAGCGGGGAATACAATGAGCAGTTCTTC
>TRBV5-1|TRBD1|TRBJ1-1|14|NA
CASSLETGSTEAFF
TGCGCCAGCAGCTTAGAGACAGGGTCCACTGAAGCTTTCTTT
>TRBV28|NA|TRBJ1-2|13|once
CASSLARDTGYTF
TGTGCCAGCAGTTTGGCTCGCGACACCGGCTACACCTTC
>TRBV4-3|TRBD1|TRBJ1-2|16|NA
CASSQDYGDSVYGYTF
TGCGCCAGCAGCCAAGATTATGGGGACAGCGTATATGGCTACACCTTC
>TRBV11-3|NA|TRBJ2-1|16|NA
CASSLGSGSSYNEQFF
TGTGCCAGCAGCTTAGGATCCGGGAGCTCCTACAATGAGCAGTTCTTC